This passage covers 31 T cell receptor beta chains from one sample sequenced in a study of control samples from healthy donors and cancer patients. The table came from immunoSEQ multiplex PCR; TCRdb's copy has only in-frame clones and leaves some out. The repertoire holds about 69,000 clones, with about four fifths as singletons. The source material was PBMCs. All receptors derive from a woman aged 45-60 years with lung cancer.

This clone was recorded a few times. The chain is built from TRBV5-1 and TRBJ1-3; D might be TRBD1 (5 bases). The CDR3 loop spans 16 amino acids. With 3 bases removed from V and 0 bases from J, the gap between germline ends came to 13 bases. The V gene's germline CDR1 is SGHRS and CDR2 YFSETQ. The CDR3 nucleotides are TGCGCCAGCAGCTATGAACAGGTCTTCTCTGGAAACACCATATATTTT. It translates to CASSYEQVFSGNTIYF.

The chain couples TRBV10-3 to TRBJ2-2; TRBD1 aligns across 8 bases. This CDR3 comprises 14 residues. Germline trimming cut 7 bases from V and 1 base from J; bases unmatched to any gene: 2. Per the germline V gene, CDR1 is ENHRY and CDR2 is SYGVKD. In nucleotides, the CDR3 is TGTGCCATCACCGGGACAGGGAACACCGGGGAGCTGTTTTTT. Its protein product is CAITGTGNTGELFF.

The rearrangement uses TRBV27 and TRBJ1-6, with 10 bases matching TRBD1. Germline CDR1 reads MNHEY; CDR2 reads SMNVEV (reference sequence). With V trimmed by 5 bases and J by 9 bases, 4 bases remained unmatched. The CDR3 covers 14 residues. This CDR3 reads CASSRTGGSSPLHF. The CDR3 coding sequence is TGTGCCAGCAGTCGGACAGGGGGTTCTTCACCCCTCCACTTT.

This clone was observed a few times. This chain joins TRBV6-6 and TRBJ1-5; TRBD1 is a possible D gene (5 bases). Germline CDR1 and CDR2: MNHNY and SVGAGI (reference sequence). The CDR3 sequence is 15 residues long. The V end was cut by 8 bases, the J end by 9 bases, with 23 bases between. The CDR3 nucleotides are TGTGCCAGCGCTTCCGGGACCCAAGGAGATTGGCCCCAGCATTTT. It codes for CASASGTQGDWPQHF.

The genes are TRBV9 and TRBJ2-1; tentatively, D is TRBD2 (6 bases). The CDR3 length is 13 residues. V gave up 0 bases and J gave up 10 bases, with 11 bases separating them. CDR1 is SGDLS, CDR2 YYNGEE, per germline. CDR3 amino acids: CASSVAEGTEQFF. CDR3 nucleotides: TGTGCCAGCAGCGTAGCGGAGGGGACGGAGCAGTTCTTC.

This clone was detected only a few times. The chain links TRBV5-1 to TRBJ2-1; 10 bases match TRBD1. The J segment lost 6 bases and the V segment lost 5 bases, leaving 8 bases of the junction unmatched. The CDR3 contains 15 residues. Germline-derived CDR1 and CDR2 are SGHRS and YFSETQ. CDR3 bases: TGCGCCAGCAGTAAAACCGGGACAGGGGTCAATGAGCAGTTCTTC. Translating gives CASSKTGTGVNEQFF. Full variable domain (remainder filled in from reference TRBV5-1 and TRBJ2-1): KAGVTQTPRYLIKTRGQQVTLSCSPISGHRSVSWYQQTPGQGLQFLFEYFSETQRNKGNFPGRFSGRQFSNSRSEMNVSTLELGDSALYLCASSKTGTGVNEQFFGPGTRLTVL.

CDR3 nucleotide sequence: TGCGCCAGCAGCCAAGTCGGGCCGAACACTGAAGCTTTCTTT. Translating gives CASSQVGPNTEAFF. V and J are TRBV4-1 and TRBJ1-1; the D is unclear. The CDR3 runs to 14 residues. Germline CDR1 reads MGHRA; CDR2 reads YSYEKL. Between the trimmed V and J ends, which lost 1 base and 1 base, there was a span of 7 bases.

This clone showed up just a few times. CDR3 DNA: TGTGCCAGCAGTTCGGACAGGGTTTGGTACAATGAGCAGTTCTTC. Its protein product is CASSSDRVWYNEQFF. This rearrangement joins TRBV6-2 or TRBV6-3 to TRBJ2-1, with TRBD1 matching over 8 bases. V was clipped by 4 bases and J by 4 bases; unmatched bases: 6. The CDR3 spans 15 residues. CDR1 and CDR2 (germline): MNHEY, SVGEGT.

This sequence joins TRBV7-6 and TRBJ1-3; D uncertain. CDR3 length: 15 amino acids. Germline values: CDR1 SGHVS, CDR2 FNYEAQ. Trimming removed 1 base at V and 0 bases at J, with 7 bases between. Here the CDR3 reads CASSLGTLSGNTIYF. DNA of the CDR3: TGTGCCAGCAGCTTAGGGACTCTCTCTGGAAACACCATATATTTT.

This clone was seen only a few times. The chain recombines TRBV6-5 with TRBJ1-6; D ambiguous. Deletions cut 10 bases from V and 7 bases from J, with 20 bases between. The V gene's germline CDR1 is MNHEY and CDR2 SVGAGI. This CDR3 is built from 15 residues. The CDR3: CATQSMQSGNSPLHF. The CDR3, as DNA: TGTGCCACCCAAAGTATGCAGTCGGGGAATTCACCCCTCCACTTT.

In this sample, this clone turned up once. The rearrangement links TRBV6-6 to TRBJ1-2; D not resolved. Germline CDR1 MNHNY, CDR2 SVGAGI (reference sequence). V dropped 6 bases and J dropped 4 bases, with 12 bases sitting between them. The CDR3 covers 13 residues. CDR3 loop: CASSTSPLYGYTF. The CDR3 DNA sequence: TGTGCCAGCAGCACCAGTCCCCTCTATGGCTACACCTTC.

This chain joins TRBV12-3 or TRBV12-4 and TRBJ1-1, with D possibly being TRBD1 (5 bases). Trimming left V 6 bases short and J 4 bases short, with 12 bases between. The CDR3 is 13 residues long. This chain's CDR3 is CASSEDIVTEAFF. The CDR3 DNA reads TGTGCCAGCAGCGAGGACATAGTCACTGAAGCTTTCTTT.

This chain uses TRBV7-2 with TRBJ2-2; TRBD2 matches at 9 bases. V lost 5 bases and J lost 5; bases outside the gene matches: 6. Germline CDR1 is SGHTA and CDR2 is FQGNSA. The CDR3 runs 15 residues. CDR3 residues: CASSPPTSGTGELFF. CDR3 bases: TGTGCCAGCAGCCCCCCGACTAGCGGTACCGGGGAGCTGTTTTTT.

This clone has more than one count but fewer than ten. The chain recombines TRBV25-1 with TRBJ1-6; no definite D call. Germline V gives CDR1 MGHDK, CDR2 SYGVNS. This CDR3 has 14 amino acids. Trimming removed 5 bases at V and 0 bases at J, with 5 bases between. The DNA for the CDR3 is TGTGCCAGCAGTCGGGACTCCTATAATTCACCCCTCCACTTT. Its protein product is CASSRDSYNSPLHF.

This rearrangement joins TRBV11-3 to TRBJ2-7; 8 positions match TRBD1. The ends lost 4 bases at V and 2 bases at J; junction bases unmatched: 7. The CDR3 extends over 15 amino acids. CDR1 and CDR2 (germline): SGHNT, YENEEA. In DNA form, the CDR3 reads TGTGCCAGCAGCTCGATGACAGGGGTCCCCTACGAGCAGTACTTC. This encodes CASSSMTGVPYEQYF.

This sequence joins TRBV9 and TRBJ1-6; 7 bases map to TRBD1. This CDR3 is built from 15 residues. Germline values: CDR1 SGDLS, CDR2 YYNGEE. Trimming removed 3 bases from V and 9 bases from J; junction bases left unmatched: 9. DNA for the CDR3: TGTGCCAGCAGCGCCGCCGCAGGGGGGGGTTCACCCCTCCACTTT. It codes for CASSAAAGGGSPLHF.

In this sample, this clone turned up once. This chain links TRBV5-1 with TRBJ1-2; 8 bases match TRBD1. This CDR3 has 15 amino acids. V dropped 5 bases and J dropped 5; count of bases not matched to a gene: 11. CDR1 is SGHRS and CDR2 is YFSETQ in the germline V gene. CDR3 protein: CASREGAGGQYGYTF. The CDR3 DNA reads as TGCGCCAGCAGGGAGGGGGCAGGGGGCCAGTATGGCTACACCTTC.

This chain joins TRBV27 and TRBJ2-1; tentative D call: TRBD1 (7 bases). The CDR3 length is 13 residues. The V end lost 8 bases, the J end lost 9 bases, and 17 bases lay between the germline ends. Germline CDR1 is MNHEY and CDR2 is SMNVEV (reference sequence). The CDR3 bases are TGTGCCAGCTCCAGACAGGGAGGCCCTGAGCAGTTCTTC. The encoded protein is CASSRQGGPEQFF.

This clone is labeled as medium-sized. The DNA for the CDR3 is TGTGCCAGCAGCCAAGGTAGCGGGGTTCGCACAGATACGCAGTATTTT. It translates to CASSQGSGVRTDTQYF. The rearrangement joins TRBV4-2 to TRBJ2-3; 8 positions agree with TRBD2. V was pared by 1 base and J by 1 base, with 4 bases of the junction left unmatched. CDR1 is LGHNA, CDR2 YNFKEQ, per germline. The CDR3 consists of 16 residues.

The sample holds one count of this clone. The chain joins TRBV9 to TRBJ2-3; no clear D gene. CDR1 is SGDLS and CDR2 is YYNGEE in the germline V gene. The germline V and J ends were trimmed by 0 bases and 1 base, with 15 bases remaining between them. The length of the CDR3 is 17 residues. The CDR3 is CASSVAVAGPGTDTQYF. CDR3 in DNA: TGTGCCAGCAGCGTAGCTGTCGCCGGTCCAGGCACAGATACGCAGTATTTT.

The CDR3 DNA reads as TGTGCCAGCGGACTTAAAACGAACACTGAAGCTTTCTTT. This encodes CASGLKTNTEAFF. This chain links TRBV7-9 with TRBJ1-1; D gene unclear. V lost 8 bases and J 1 base, leaving 11 bases between the germline ends. The germline gives CDR1 SEHNR, CDR2 FQNEAQ (reference sequence). This CDR3 is built from 13 residues.

The rearrangement links TRBV21-1 to TRBJ2-3; the table's D gene call, TRBD1, was not cross checked with the DNA. TRBV21-1 is designated a pseudogene. The CDR3 runs 20 residues. The CDR3: CASSKILGLTGEWGTDTQYF. The CDR3 DNA sequence: TGTGCCAGCAGCAAAATTCTAGGACTTACAGGGGAATGGGGCACAGATACGCAGTATTTT.

A note on this clone: The germline gene is not matched at one end of the junction; a read error may be the cause. In the same sample, other DNA sequences code for this CDR3. The chain is built from TRBV6-5 and TRBJ2-1; D ambiguous. Looked up from germline, CDR1 is MNHEY and CDR2 is SVGAGI. The length of the CDR3 is 14 residues. The CDR3 region has the DNA TGTGCCAGCAGTTACTCGACTCAATACAATGAACAGTTCTTC. Translated, it gives CASSYSTQYNEQFF.

V is TRBV18 and J is TRBJ1-1; D is uncertain. CDR3 length equals 16 residues. Germline CDR1 is KGHSH and CDR2 is LQKENI. Trimming shortened V by 2 bases and J by 2 bases, and 15 bases separated the two germline ends. The CDR3 DNA is TGTGCCAGCTCACCAGGGCAGGCGAGTAGAAACACTGAAGCTTTCTTT. Protein product: CASSPGQASRNTEAFF.

The V and J genes are TRBV6-5 and TRBJ2-4; 7 positions agree with TRBD2. V shed 7 bases, J shed 6 bases, and the junction held 9 bases outside the gene matches. This CDR3 contains 14 residues. CDR1 MNHEY and CDR2 SVGAGI come from the germline V gene. The DNA for the CDR3 is TGTGCCAGCACCCCATCCGGGGGGTCAAACATTCAGTACTTC. This translates into CASTPSGGSNIQYF.

This clone was seen a single time. The chain carries TRBV15 and TRBJ2-7; maybe TRBD1 (5 bases). CDR1 is LNHNV, CDR2 YYDKDF, per germline (reference sequence). The CDR3 contains 14 residues. Trimming stripped 0 bases from V and 4 bases from J, with 10 bases between. The CDR3 DNA reads as TGTGCCACCAGCAGAGAGCAGGGTGGTTACGAGCAGTACTTC. Residues: CATSREQGGYEQYF.

The chain is built from TRBV6-2 or TRBV6-3 and TRBJ2-5; possible D gene TRBD2, 6 bases. This CDR3 has 13 amino acids. V lost 2 bases and J lost 6, with 10 bases in between. CDR1 is MNHEY and CDR2 is SVGEGT in the germline V gene. The CDR3 DNA sequence: TGTGCCAGCAGTTACGTGCGGGGACAGACCCAGTACTTC. The encoded protein is CASSYVRGQTQYF.

The V gene is TRBV6-2 or TRBV6-3, the J gene TRBJ2-6; D remains ambiguous. CDR1 and CDR2 (germline): MNHEY, SVGEGT. This CDR3 comprises 14 residues. V shed 5 bases and J shed 0 bases, with 5 bases lying between them. CDR3 sequence (DNA): TGTGCCAGCAGTCCCTCCTCTGGGGCCAACGTCCTGACTTTC. Amino acid sequence: CASSPSSGANVLTF.

CDR3 coding DNA: TGTGCCAGCAGCTCACATTTAGGTTCACCCCTCCACTTT. Amino acid sequence: CASSSHLGSPLHF. The chain is built from TRBV11-2 and TRBJ1-6; D ambiguous. This CDR3 region has 13 residues. Germline CDR1 reads SGHAT; CDR2 reads FQNNGV. V was clipped by 4 bases and J by 9 bases, with 10 bases between them.

The chain employs TRBV2 and TRBJ1-5; D is ambiguous. This CDR3 has 16 amino acids. The V end lost 7 bases, the J end lost 1 base, and 17 bases lay between the germline ends. The germline CDR1 and CDR2 sequences are SNHLY and FYNNEI. CDR3 coding DNA: TGTGCCAGCATGAACTTGGAGAGCGGGAGCAATCAGCCCCAGCATTTT. This codes for CASMNLESGSNQPQHF. Combining the CDR3 with reference TRBV2 and TRBJ1-5 gives the whole variable domain EPEVTQTPSHQVTQMGQEVILRCVPISNHLYFYWYRQILGQKVEFLVSFYNNEISEKSEIFDDQFSVERPDGSNFTLKIRSTKLEDSAMYFCASMNLESGSNQPQHFGDGTRLSIL.

This chain connects TRBV27 to TRBJ2-7; D is ambiguous. The CDR3 runs to 15 residues. With 2 bases removed from V and 2 bases from J, the gap between germline ends came to 13 bases. CDR1 MNHEY and CDR2 SMNVEV come from the germline V gene (reference sequence). Here the CDR3 reads CASSLGRHTTYEQYF. The CDR3 DNA reads as TGTGCCAGCAGTTTAGGACGGCACACGACCTACGAGCAGTACTTC.